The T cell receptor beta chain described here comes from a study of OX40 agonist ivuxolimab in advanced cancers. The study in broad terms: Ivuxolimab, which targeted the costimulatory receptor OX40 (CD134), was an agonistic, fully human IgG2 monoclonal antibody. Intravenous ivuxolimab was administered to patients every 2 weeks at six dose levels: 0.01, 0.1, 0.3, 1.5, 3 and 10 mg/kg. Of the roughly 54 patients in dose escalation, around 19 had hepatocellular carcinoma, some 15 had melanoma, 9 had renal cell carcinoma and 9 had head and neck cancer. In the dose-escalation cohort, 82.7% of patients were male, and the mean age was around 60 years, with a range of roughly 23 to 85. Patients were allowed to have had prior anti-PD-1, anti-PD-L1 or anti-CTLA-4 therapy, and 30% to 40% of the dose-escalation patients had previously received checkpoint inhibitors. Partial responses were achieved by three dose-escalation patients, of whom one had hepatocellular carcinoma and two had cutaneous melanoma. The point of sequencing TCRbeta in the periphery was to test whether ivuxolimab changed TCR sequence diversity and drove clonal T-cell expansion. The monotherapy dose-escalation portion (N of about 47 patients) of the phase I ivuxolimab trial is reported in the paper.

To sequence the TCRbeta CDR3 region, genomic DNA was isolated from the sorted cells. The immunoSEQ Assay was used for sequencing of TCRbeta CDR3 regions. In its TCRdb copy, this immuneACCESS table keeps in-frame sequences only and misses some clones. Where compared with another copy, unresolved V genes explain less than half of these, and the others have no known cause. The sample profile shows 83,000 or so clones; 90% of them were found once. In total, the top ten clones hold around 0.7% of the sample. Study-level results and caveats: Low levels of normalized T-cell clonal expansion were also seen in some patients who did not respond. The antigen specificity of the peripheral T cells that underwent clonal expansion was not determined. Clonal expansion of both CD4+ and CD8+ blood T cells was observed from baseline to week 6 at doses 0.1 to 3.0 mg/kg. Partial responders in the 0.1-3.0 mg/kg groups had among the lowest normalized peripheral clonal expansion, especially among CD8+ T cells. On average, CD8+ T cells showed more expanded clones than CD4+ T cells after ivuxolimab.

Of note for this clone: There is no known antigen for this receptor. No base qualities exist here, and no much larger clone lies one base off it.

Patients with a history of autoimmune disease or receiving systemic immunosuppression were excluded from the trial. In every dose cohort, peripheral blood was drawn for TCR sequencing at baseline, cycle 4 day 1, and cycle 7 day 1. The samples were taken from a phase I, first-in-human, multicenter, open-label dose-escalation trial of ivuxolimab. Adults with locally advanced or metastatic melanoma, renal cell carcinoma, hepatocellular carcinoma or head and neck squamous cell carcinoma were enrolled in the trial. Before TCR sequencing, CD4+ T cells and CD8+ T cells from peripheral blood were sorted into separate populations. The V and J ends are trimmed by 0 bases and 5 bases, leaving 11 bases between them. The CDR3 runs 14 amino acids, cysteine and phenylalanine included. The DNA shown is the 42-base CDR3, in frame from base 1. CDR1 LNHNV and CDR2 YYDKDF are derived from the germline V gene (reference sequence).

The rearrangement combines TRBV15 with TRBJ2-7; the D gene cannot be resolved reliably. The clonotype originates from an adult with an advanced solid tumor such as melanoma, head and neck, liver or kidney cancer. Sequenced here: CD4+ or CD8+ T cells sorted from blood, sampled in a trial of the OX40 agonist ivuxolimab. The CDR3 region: CATSRDPFRDEQYF. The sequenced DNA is TGTGCCACCAGCAGAGATCCCTTTAGAGACGAGCAGTACTTC.